This T cell receptor beta chain was documented in a study of shared clonotypes between healthy human individuals (dated by TCRdb to 2018 to 2020). Context from the whole study: A couple of women and a few men aged 18 to 49 years were included in the cohort. Different laboratories and diverse techniques were used to prepare libraries and sequence TCR repertoires, to increase sequencing depth and limit assay-specific biases. Per donor, three plates each were used for CD4 naive and CD4 memory, two for CD8 naive, and one for CD8 memory. The study deeply sequenced blood TCR repertoires of five healthy adults to estimate repertoire size and the extent of clonotype sharing between individuals. Between about 0.85 and 9.5 billion PBMCs per donor were obtained by leukapheresis. General study outcomes and caveats: Pairwise subsampling led to the expectation that sequencing depth would affect the degree of clonotype sharing among donors. Sampling was restricted to blood, and TCR repertoires in tissues likely differ from the TCR repertoires found in blood. Compared with non-shared clonotypes, the clonotypes found in all four sorted-subset donors had higher generation probabilities. The small number of donors limited the genetic and exposure-history diversity represented. Sharing across several donors was observed for 5% to 6.5% of naive CD4, over 3% of naive CD8, over 2% of memory CD4, and about 0.4% of memory CD8 clonotypes. Rarefaction of sorted-subset datasets indicated incomplete sequencing despite the large sequencing depth. Estimated clonotype richness was generally larger for naive than for memory subsets.

CD8 naive samples were obtained by positive selection for CCR7 among CD45RO-negative cells, yielding a CD45RA+CCR7+ population from which TemRA cells were excluded. Donors were healthy HIV-negative adults with no recently reported acute infections or vaccinations. All donors were Caucasian adults living in Nashville, Tennessee, USA. Blood was collected by leukapheresis, and PBMCs were isolated by Ficoll-Histopaque density gradient centrifugation and then cryopreserved in liquid nitrogen vapor phase. Purity and quantity of every magnetically sorted T cell population were checked by analytical flow cytometry. Each sorted fraction had its genomic DNA isolated and then quantified by UV absorbance on a Nanodrop 2000c. Taken from cysteine to phenylalanine, the CDR3 has 15 residues. Only CDR3 DNA remains: 45 bases, in frame from the first base. V is shortened by 2 bases, J by 0 bases, and the region joining them spans 9 bases. Looking up the germline V gene yields CDR1 KGHSH and CDR2 LQKENI.

TCR CDR3 regions were amplified from genomic DNA by multiplex PCR using the deep immunoSEQ assay. Extracted genomic DNA from each cell subset was distributed evenly across all wells of several immunoSEQ 96-well plates, and each plate was treated as a replicate. For sorted subsets, approximately 210 ng genomic DNA, equal to 30,000 or so T cell genomes, was loaded into each replicate PCR. Purified libraries were measured with a Qubit 3.0 fluorometer, size-checked on a Bioanalyzer 2100, and measured again with the KAPA Library Quantification kit. Each immunoSEQ 96-well plate was sequenced on its own single-read 150-cycle Illumina NextSeq 550 flow cell. The authors' analysis ran thus. The immunoSEQ output contained only junctional sequences without quality scores, so filtering could not match that applied to full-length reads. Sequences were annotated with PyIR, a Python wrapper for IgBLAST v1.9, and V/J genes and CDR3 were assigned using IMGT germline references. Reads were removed for weak V/J assignments (E-value above 1e-6), missing CDR3, stop codons, out-of-frame junctions, or ambiguous translated residues. V3J clonotypes were defined by identical inferred V gene, J gene, and CDR3 amino acid sequence. Percentage overlap between repertoires was calculated by dividing the number of shared unique clonotypes by the size of the smaller repertoire. Three approaches were used to assess repertoire richness: RTK rarefaction, the Chao1 estimator, and Recon v2.1 estimates of unobserved clonotypes. OLGA was used to compute generation probabilities for all TCRbeta clonotypes that the gDNA method yielded from a few donors. In its TCRdb copy, this immuneACCESS table keeps in-frame sequences only and misses some clones. Where compared with another copy, unresolved V genes explain less than half of these, and the others have no known cause. The V and J calls and clone size come from that table; D and trimming were worked out from the DNA. Across this sample there are more than 500,000 clones, with approximately 95% seen only once. Together, the top ten hold approximately 0.11% of the sample.

Details on this clone: It has no known antigen specificity. Base quality data are lacking; no much larger clone is found one base away.

The TCR sequence derives from a woman aged 25 to 39 in good health. The sequence links TRBV18 to TRBJ2-3; TRBD1 is a possible D gene, resting on 6 matching bases. The sequencing sample was made of naive CD8+ T cells sorted from blood. The sample's cell subset or site label is to be understood as: CD45RA+CCR7+. The CDR3 is CASSPSGQSTDTQYF. At the DNA level, the sequence is TGTGCCAGCTCACCATCCGGACAGAGCACAGATACGCAGTATTTT.